These 9 T cell receptor beta chains originate from one sample sequenced in a study of T cells after yellow fever vaccination. TCRdb re-called the 5' RACE reads with MiXCR, one entry per CDR3 protein. In the table there are 150,000 to 200,000 distinct CDR3 sequences, around 7% of which are singletons. The sequenced sample was CD4+ T cells sorted from PBMCs, obtained around 5 days after the first yellow fever vaccination. These receptors were obtained from a man younger than 35 who received the YFV17D yellow fever vaccine.

This clonotype was found many times. The V and J genes are TRBV9 and TRBJ1-4, with unresolved D. In germline, CDR1 is SGDLS, CDR2 YYNGEE. This CDR3 region has 14 residues. V dropped 4 bases and J dropped 5 bases, with 12 bases sitting between them. Here the CDR3 DNA reads TGTGCCAGCAGCCCCCGCAATGACAATGAAAAACTGTTTTTT. This encodes CASSPRNDNEKLFF.

The CDR3 sequence: CASSQGGTGKSPLHF. The DNA of the CDR3 is TGTGCCAGCAGCCAAGGCGGGACAGGGAAATCACCCCTCCACTTT. The gene calls are TRBV3-1 and TRBJ1-6, with 9 positions matching TRBD1. This CDR3 comprises 15 residues. V trimming: 1 base; J trimming: 10 bases; junction bases outside the gene matches: 5. Germline values: CDR1 LGHDT, CDR2 YNNKEL (reference sequence).

This clonotype was seen only a few times. This chain joins TRBV7-6 and TRBJ2-1; TRBD1 is a possible D gene (6 bases). The CDR3 loop spans 15 amino acids. Germline CDR1 SGHVS, CDR2 FNYEAQ. V was shortened by 1 base and J by 5 bases, with 12 bases between the two germline ends. DNA for the CDR3: TGTGCCAGCAGCTTAGTACAGGGTCGGCACAATGAGCAGTTCTTC. Its translation is CASSLVQGRHNEQFF.

Worth noting for this clonotype: This may come from a read error, since a much larger clone is one base off. This chain links TRBV11-2 with TRBJ2-1, with TRBD2 matching 9 bases. Germline V gene data show CDR1 as SGHAT and CDR2 as FQNNGV. CDR3 length: 16 amino acids. CDR3 in amino acids: CAISSLRGGARNEQFF. Written as DNA, the CDR3 is TGTGCCATCAGCTCCCTCCGCGGGGGGGCGAGAAATGAGCAGTTCTTC.

The V and J genes are TRBV12-3 or TRBV12-4 and TRBJ1-4; 7 nucleotides align to TRBD1. The V segment lost 6 bases and the J segment 6 bases; nucleotides outside the gene matches: 10. This CDR3 spans 15 amino acids. CDR3 sequence: CASRYAGTVHEKLFF. CDR3 coding DNA: TGTGCCAGCAGGTACGCCGGGACAGTCCATGAAAAACTGTTTTTT.

This clonotype was detected many times. This chain links TRBV7-3 with TRBJ2-5; a weak D match, TRBD1 (5 bases). The V gene lost 5 bases and the J gene lost 0 bases, with 25 bases spanning the gap. Germline V gene lookup returns CDR1 SGHTA and CDR2 FQGTGA. The CDR3 spans 19 residues. The CDR3 sequence is CASSTSSSGLRQYQETQYF. CDR3 DNA: TGTGCCAGCAGCACCTCCTCCTCCGGCCTTAGACAGTACCAAGAGACCCAGTACTTC.

J is TRBJ2-1 and V is TRBV7-3, with 11 bases lining up with TRBD1. With V trimmed by 5 bases and J by 3 bases, 3 bases remained unmatched. Per the germline V gene, CDR1 is SGHTA and CDR2 is FQGTGA. The CDR3 has 15 residues. The CDR3 coding sequence is TGTGCCAGCAGCCTGGACAGGGGGCTCTACAATGAGCAGTTCTTC. Protein product: CASSLDRGLYNEQFF.

The rearrangement uses TRBV6-1 and TRBJ2-5; unclear D gene. CDR3 length equals 13 residues. The germline V gene has CDR1 MNHNS and CDR2 SASEGT. Deletions cut 7 bases from V and 5 bases from J, with 14 bases between. The CDR3 sequence: CASIGYLGETQYF. The CDR3 nucleotides are TGTGCCAGCATAGGTTACCTGGGGGAGACCCAGTACTTC.

This clonotype was seen at least ten times. V and J are TRBV7-3 and TRBJ2-2; D is unclear. Germline CDR1 is SGHTA and CDR2 is FQGTGA. The CDR3 spans 14 residues. Between the trimmed V and J ends, which lost 1 base and 1 base, there was a span of 4 bases. The CDR3 reads CASSLKGNTGELFF. CDR3 coding DNA: TGTGCCAGCAGCTTAAAAGGGAACACCGGGGAGCTGTTTTTT.